These 8 T cell receptor beta chains were sequenced from one sample in a study of vaccination effects on CD4 cells after COVID-19. These receptors are not linked to any known antigen. Viral peptide pool expansion of antigen-specific CD4+ T cells preceded sequencing in the ViraFEST assay. Subsequent to 10 days of culture, CD4+ T cells were isolated. Negative nucleocapsid antibody tests before and after vaccination confirmed no previous SARS-CoV-2 infection. Assay used: immunoSEQ multiplex PCR; TCRdb lists only in-frame clones, some missing. The sample includes tens of thousands of clones, 60% to 80% of them seen just once. The sample here was CD4+ T cells from PBMCs cultured with HCoV-NL63 spike peptides, taken before COVID-19 vaccination. The receptor set was obtained from a human donor who received a COVID-19 vaccine.

The chain combines TRBV5-1 with TRBJ1-4; a possible D gene is TRBD1 (5 bases). Germline V gives CDR1 SGHRS, CDR2 YFSETQ. CDR3 size: 15 residues. The ends were cut back, 0 bases at V and 3 bases at J, with 9 bases in the middle. In DNA form, the CDR3 reads TGCGCCAGCAGCTTGGAGCAGGGCTCTAATGAAAAACTGTTTTTT. This codes for CASSLEQGSNEKLFF.

The V and J genes are TRBV2 and TRBJ1-5, with D unresolved. Germline-derived CDR1 and CDR2 are SNHLY and FYNNEI. The V and J ends lost 3 bases and 2 bases respectively, with 5 bases between them. This CDR3 comprises 13 residues. CDR3 sequence reads: CASSEGRNQPQHF. CDR3 bases: TGTGCCAGCAGTGAGGGTCGCAATCAGCCCCAGCATTTT.

The chain uses TRBV7-2 and TRBJ2-3; 11 bases are a match to TRBD2. Per the germline V gene, CDR1 is SGHTA and CDR2 is FQGNSA. V was clipped by 5 bases and J by 3 bases; unmatched bases: 10. The CDR3 is 17 residues long. CDR3 DNA sequence: TGTGCCAGCAGCCCAAATAGCGGGGGGGCCTTTACAGATACGCAGTATTTT. This encodes CASSPNSGGAFTDTQYF.

The chain joins TRBV3-1 (or the pseudogene TRBV3-2) to TRBJ1-2; TRBD1 agrees at 8 bases. CDR1 and CDR2 (germline): LGHDT, YNNKEL (reference sequence). CDR3 length equals 14 residues. V was clipped by 1 base and J by 7 bases; unmatched bases: 5. The CDR3 loop is CASSQGAGGSGYTF. CDR3 coding DNA: TGTGCCAGCAGCCAAGGCGCAGGGGGCAGTGGCTACACCTTC.

The rearrangement joins TRBV27 to TRBJ2-5; no clear D. CDR1 and CDR2 (germline): MNHEY, SMNVEV (reference sequence). The V end lost 2 bases, the J end lost 0 bases, and 7 bases lay between the germline ends. The CDR3 has 14 amino acids. This chain's CDR3 is CASSLSSNQETQYF. The CDR3 nucleotides read TGTGCCAGCAGTTTAAGCAGCAACCAAGAGACCCAGTACTTC.

The CDR3 DNA is TGTGCCAGCTCAGGGACGCGGGGCTATGGCTACACCTTC. Protein: CASSGTRGYGYTF. The chain is built from TRBV6-5 and TRBJ1-2; D is possibly TRBD1 (5 bases). CDR1 is MNHEY and CDR2 is SVGAGI in the germline V gene. V was pared by 8 bases and J by 4 bases, with 14 bases between. This CDR3 comprises 13 residues.

The chain uses TRBV11-1 and TRBJ1-1; tentatively, D is TRBD1 (5 bases). The ends were cut back, 1 base at V and 5 bases at J, with 8 bases in the middle. This CDR3 region has 13 residues. CDR1 is SGHAT, CDR2 FQDESV, per germline (reference sequence). CDR3 loop: CASSLVAGTEAFF. The CDR3 nucleotides read TGTGCCAGCAGCTTAGTTGCAGGGACTGAAGCTTTCTTT.

V and J are TRBV30 and TRBJ1-6, with D maybe TRBD1 (5 bases). The germline CDR1 and CDR2 sequences are GTSNPN and SVGIG (reference sequence). V was pared by 5 bases and J by 9 bases, with 11 bases between. The CDR3 runs to 12 residues. This chain's CDR3 is CAWGQGFSPLHF. CDR3 bases: TGTGCCTGGGGTCAGGGCTTTTCACCCCTCCACTTT.